This record concerns one TCR beta chain sequence. The antigen remains unidentified. Germline CDR1 is SEHNR and CDR2 is FQNEAQ (reference sequence). Losses at the gene ends were 7 bases for V and 7 bases for J; bases not matched to a gene: 8. This CDR3 region has 14 residues. The patients serving as multiple sclerosis controls were treatment-naive. They had stable or active relapsing-remitting disease and fulfilled revised McDonald criteria. CD8+ and CD4+ T cells were negatively isolated; TEMRA cells were FACS-enriched. The sample belongs to a study of CD8 T cells in Susac syndrome. Study results and limitations: The study's TCR sequencing and HLA analysis covered a relatively small number of individuals, and the study acknowledged this.

Random-hexamer reverse transcription was applied to roughly 0.45 to 1 ug RNA. Amplification of TCR beta CDR3 was carried out by immunoSEQ multiplex PCR, which covered 54 Vbeta and 13 Jbeta segments. Each CDR3 protein is one row after TCRdb ran MiXCR on the immunoSEQ multiplex PCR reads. Here the sample spans about 180,000 distinct CDR3 sequences, 90% to 97% being singletons. The receptor was derived from a human donor with multiple sclerosis. The specimen sequenced was CD4+ T cells from PBMCs. V is TRBV7-9 and J is TRBJ1-2; 11 nucleotides line up with TRBD1. Here the CDR3 DNA reads TGTGCCAGCACCTCGGGACAGGGGGAGGGTGGCTACACCTTC. Translating it yields CASTSGQGEGGYTF.